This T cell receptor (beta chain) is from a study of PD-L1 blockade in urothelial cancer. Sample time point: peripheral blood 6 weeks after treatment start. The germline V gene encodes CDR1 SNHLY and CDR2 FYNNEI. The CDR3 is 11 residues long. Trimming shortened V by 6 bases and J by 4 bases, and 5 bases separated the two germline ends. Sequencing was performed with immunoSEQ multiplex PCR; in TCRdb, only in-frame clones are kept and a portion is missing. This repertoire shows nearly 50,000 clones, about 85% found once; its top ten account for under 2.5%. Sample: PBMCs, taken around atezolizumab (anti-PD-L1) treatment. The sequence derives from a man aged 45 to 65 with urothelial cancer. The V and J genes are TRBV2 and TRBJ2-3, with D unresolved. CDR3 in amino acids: CASRLSDTQYF. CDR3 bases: TGTGCCAGCAGGTTATCAGATACGCAGTATTTT. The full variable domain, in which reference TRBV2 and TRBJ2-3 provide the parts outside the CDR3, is EPEVTQTPSHQVTQMGQEVILRCVPISNHLYFYWYRQILGQKVEFLVSFYNNEISEKSEIFDDQFSVERPDGSNFTLKIRSTKLEDSAMYFCASRLSDTQYFGPGTRLTVL.